This T cell receptor (beta chain) stems from a study of OX40 agonist ivuxolimab in advanced cancers. Profiled with immunoSEQ multiplex PCR; TCRdb holds only in-frame clones, not every one. The table shows 95,000 to 100,000 clones, with around 94% occurring only once. V was clipped by 10 bases and J by 1 base; unmatched bases: 16. The CDR3 is made up of 18 amino acids. Germline CDR1 reads MDHEN; CDR2 reads SYDVKM. This sequence originates from an adult with an advanced solid tumor such as melanoma, head and neck, liver or kidney cancer. V and J are TRBV28 and TRBJ2-3; 11 nucleotides match TRBD2. Specimen: CD4+ or CD8+ T cells sorted from blood, collected in a trial of the OX40 agonist ivuxolimab. CDR3: CATQILSGGAFGTDTQYF. The CDR3 DNA reads as TGTGCCACCCAGATCCTTAGCGGGGGGGCCTTTGGCACAGATACGCAGTATTTT.